Listed below are T cell receptor beta chains from one sample, sequenced in a study of blood T cell repertoires in COVID-19. TCRdb's table, derived via immunoSEQ multiplex PCR, lists solely in-frame clones and lacks some. The sample has around 85,000 clones; around 88% are singletons. The sequenced sample consisted of PBMCs or T cells enriched from blood (not recorded which). Receptor source: a woman in her forties or fifties with acute COVID-19. CDR3s leave out the opening cysteine and the closing phenylalanine or tryptophan.

j_call | v_call | cdr3_aa
TRBJ2-1 | TRBV28 | ASSSSTSGRGNEQF
TRBJ1-5 | TRBV6-5 | ASSFSGGRPQH
TRBJ1-2 | TRBV25-1 | ASSDSLAYGYT
TRBJ1-1 | TRBV30 | AWSLKGARVGAF
TRBJ2-7 | TRBV6-9 | ASSYGLGADEQY
TRBJ1-3 | TRBV15 | ATSRDLESSGNTIY
TRBJ1-3 | TRBV15 | ATSRDLNTIY
TRBJ2-5 | TRBV5-8 | ASSRDSQETQY
TRBJ1-3 | TRBV19 | ATGGTGGRSGNTIY
TRBJ1-1 | TRBV20-1 | SVGGTEAF
TRBJ1-2 | TRBV2 | ASIRTGFGYT
TRBJ2-2 | TRBV9 | ASSVGLAGVGGELF
TRBJ1-2 | TRBV12-3/TRBV12-4 | ASSSLPDYGYT
TRBJ1-2 | TRBV18 | ASSLTAVQANYGYT
TRBJ2-1 | TRBV11-2 | ASSLRREFAYNEQF
TRBJ1-5 | TRBV2 | ASSEGAQGNQPQH